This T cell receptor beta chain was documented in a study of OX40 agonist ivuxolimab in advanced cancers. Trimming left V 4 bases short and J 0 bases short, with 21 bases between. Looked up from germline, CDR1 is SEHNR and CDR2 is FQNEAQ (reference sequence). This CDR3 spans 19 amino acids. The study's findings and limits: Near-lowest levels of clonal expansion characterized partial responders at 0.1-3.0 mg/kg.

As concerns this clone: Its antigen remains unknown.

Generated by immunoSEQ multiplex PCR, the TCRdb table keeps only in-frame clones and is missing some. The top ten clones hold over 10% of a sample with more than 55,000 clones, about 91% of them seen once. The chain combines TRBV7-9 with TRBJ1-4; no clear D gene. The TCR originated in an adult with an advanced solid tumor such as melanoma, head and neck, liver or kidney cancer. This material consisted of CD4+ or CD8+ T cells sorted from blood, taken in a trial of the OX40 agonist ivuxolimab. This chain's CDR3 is CASSSESYGNFATNEKLFF. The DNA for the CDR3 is TGTGCCAGCAGCTCCGAATCTTATGGGAACTTTGCAACTAATGAAAAACTGTTTTTT.